Here is one TCR beta chain with its context. Naive CD8 cells lacked CD45RO, underwent positive selection for CCR7 and left out terminally differentiated effector memory CD45RA+ cells. Replicate sorted-subset PCRs were loaded with around 220 ng DNA, about 28,000 T cell genomes. Profiled with immunoSEQ multiplex PCR; TCRdb holds only in-frame clones, not every one. The sample holds about 590,000 clones, 95% to 96% seen once. This specimen belongs to a study of shared clonotypes between healthy human individuals. Across the whole study: CD4 naive cells filled three plates per donor, CD4 memory three, CD8 naive two and CD8 memory one.

Material: naive CD8+ T cells sorted from blood. The clonotype was recovered from a woman in her 30s in good health.

The CDR3: CASSFAELSSYNEQFF. The CDR3 bases are TGTGCCAGCAGTTTCGCGGAGTTGAGCTCCTACAATGAGCAGTTCTTC. The chain recombines TRBV27 with TRBJ2-1, with D unclear. V gave up 3 bases and J gave up 0 bases, with 12 bases separating them. The CDR3 totals 16 residues. CDR1 is MNHEY, CDR2 SMNVEV, per germline (reference sequence).